The rows below give T cell receptor beta chains drawn from one sample of a study of cytomegalovirus exposure and HLA in healthy donors. Method: immunoSEQ multiplex PCR; TCRdb's copy keeps in-frame clones and lacks some. The sample consists of 100,000 to 150,000 clones, roughly 9.6% of them appearing once. The specimen sequenced was PBMCs. Every receptor here comes from a woman aged 35 to 49 in good health and CMV-seropositive. CDR3s include the opening cysteine and the closing phenylalanine or tryptophan. A D gene is named only where the DNA matches it firmly. Only part of the rows carry a size: once, few, many, or a class if the clone is expanded.

d_gene: NA
j_gene: TRBJ1-1
abundance: few
v_gene: TRBV6-5
CDR3nt: TGTGCCAGCAGTTATGGGCCGAAAGGAAGGACTGAAGCTTTCTTT
CDR3aa: CASSYGPKGRTEAFF

d_gene: NA
j_gene: TRBJ2-4
abundance: NA
v_gene: TRBV5-5
CDR3nt: TGTGCCAGCAGCACCGGGACACTCAAAAACATTCAGTACTTC
CDR3aa: CASSTGTLKNIQYF

d_gene: NA
j_gene: TRBJ1-5
abundance: NA
v_gene: TRBV10-3
CDR3nt: TGTGCCATCAGTGGCGGAGATCAGCCCCAGCATTTT
CDR3aa: CAISGGDQPQHF

d_gene: TRBD1
j_gene: TRBJ1-2
abundance: NA
v_gene: TRBV18
CDR3nt: TGTGCCAGCTCACCATTGGGACAGGGGGATACTAACTATGGCTACACCTTC
CDR3aa: CASSPLGQGDTNYGYTF

d_gene: NA
j_gene: TRBJ1-5
abundance: NA
v_gene: TRBV15
CDR3nt: TGTGCCACCAGCAGAGCATCCGGGAGCAATCAGCCCCAGCATTTT
CDR3aa: CATSRASGSNQPQHF

d_gene: NA
j_gene: TRBJ2-7
abundance: few
v_gene: TRBV6-6
CDR3nt: TGTGCCAGCAGTCGCACCGGGACCTACGCGGGAGAGCAGTACTTC
CDR3aa: CASSRTGTYAGEQYF

d_gene: TRBD1
j_gene: TRBJ2-7
abundance: few
v_gene: TRBV5-1
CDR3nt: TGCGCCAGCAGCTTGGATCAGGGGGCCTACGAGCAGTACTTC
CDR3aa: CASSLDQGAYEQYF

d_gene: NA
j_gene: TRBJ1-4
abundance: few
v_gene: TRBV7-9
CDR3nt: TGTGCCAGCAGCAGTTGGCCTAATGAAAAACTGTTTTTT
CDR3aa: CASSSWPNEKLFF

d_gene: TRBD1
j_gene: TRBJ2-7
abundance: few
v_gene: TRBV11-1
CDR3nt: TGTGCCAGCAGCTTAGCTTCCGGGACAGGGAGTTCGTACGAGCAGTACTTC
CDR3aa: CASSLASGTGSSYEQYF

d_gene: TRBD1
j_gene: TRBJ2-2
abundance: NA
v_gene: TRBV18
CDR3nt: TGTGCCAGCGAGACAGGGGTTTCCACCGGGGAGCTGTTTTTT
CDR3aa: CASETGVSTGELFF

d_gene: TRBD2
j_gene: TRBJ2-1
abundance: NA
v_gene: TRBV6-6
CDR3nt: TGTGCCAGCGAAACCGAGACTAGCTTAGTGGGGTGGTTCTTC
CDR3aa: CASETETSLVGWFF

d_gene: TRBD1
j_gene: TRBJ2-7
abundance: few
v_gene: TRBV10-1
CDR3nt: TGCGCCAGCAGTGAGTCCAGGACAGGGACCTACGAGCAGTACTTC
CDR3aa: CASSESRTGTYEQYF